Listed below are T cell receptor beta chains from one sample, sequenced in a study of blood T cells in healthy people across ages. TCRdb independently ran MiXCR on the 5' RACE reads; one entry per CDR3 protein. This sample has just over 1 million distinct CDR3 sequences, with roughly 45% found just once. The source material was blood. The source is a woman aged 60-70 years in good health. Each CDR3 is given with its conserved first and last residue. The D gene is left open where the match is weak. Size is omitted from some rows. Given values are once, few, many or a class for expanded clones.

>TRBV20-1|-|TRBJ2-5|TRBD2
CSADGLAGLPQETQYF
TGCAGTGCTGACGGACTAGCGGGACTACCCCAAGAGACCCAGTACTTC
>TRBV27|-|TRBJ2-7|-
CASSLKYPGEGHEQYF
TGTGCCAGCAGTTTGAAGTATCCGGGAGAGGGCCACGAGCAGTACTTC
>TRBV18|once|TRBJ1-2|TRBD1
CASSDTGDLGYTF
TGTGCCAGCTCCGATACAGGGGATCTTGGCTACACCTTC
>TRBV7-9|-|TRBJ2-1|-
CASSLAPLPGEQFF
TGTGCCAGCAGCTTAGCGCCGTTGCCCGGTGAGCAGTTCTTC
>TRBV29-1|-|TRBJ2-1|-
CSVERSRGGNEQFF
TGCAGCGTTGAACGGTCCAGGGGGGGCAATGAGCAGTTCTTC
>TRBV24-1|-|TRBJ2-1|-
CATSGDAENEQFF
TGTGCCACCAGTGGGGATGCCGAGAATGAGCAGTTCTTC
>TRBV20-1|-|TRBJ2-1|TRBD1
CSAIHRDRGYEQFF
TGCAGTGCGATACACCGGGACAGGGGTTATGAGCAGTTCTTC
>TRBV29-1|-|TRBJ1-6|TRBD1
CSAFRDRVSPLHF
TGCAGCGCTTTCCGGGACAGGGTTTCACCCCTCCACTTT
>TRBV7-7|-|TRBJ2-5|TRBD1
CASSLGDRGWETQYF
TGTGCCAGCAGCTTAGGGGACAGGGGTTGGGAGACCCAGTACTTC
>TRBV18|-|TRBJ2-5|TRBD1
CASSPGQARNEQYF
TGTGCCAGCTCACCGGGACAGGCAAGGAATGAGCAGTACTTC
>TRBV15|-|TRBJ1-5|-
CATSRAWDTTNQPQHF
TGTGCCACCAGCAGAGCCTGGGACACCACAAATCAGCCCCAGCATTTT
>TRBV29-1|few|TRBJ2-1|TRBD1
CSVEGGTDTINEQFF
TGCAGCGTTGAAGGAGGGACAGACACCATCAATGAGCAGTTCTTC
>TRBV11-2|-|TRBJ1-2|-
CASSPITGQWGYGYTF
TGTGCCAGCAGCCCAATCACTGGCCAGTGGGGCTATGGCTACACCTTC
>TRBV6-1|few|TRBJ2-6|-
CASSESGDRTYSGANVLTF
TGTGCCAGCAGCGAATCCGGAGACAGGACATACTCTGGGGCCAACGTCCTGACTTTC
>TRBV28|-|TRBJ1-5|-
CASDRQSNQPQHF
TGTGCGTCTGACCGACAGAGCAATCAGCCCCAGCATTTT
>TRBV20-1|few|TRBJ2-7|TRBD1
CSASRQGPTYEQYF
TGCAGTGCTAGTCGACAGGGGCCTACCTACGAGCAGTACTTC
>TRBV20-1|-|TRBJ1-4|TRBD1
CSAQRTGAGANEKLFF
TGCAGTGCCCAGAGGACAGGCGCGGGGGCTAATGAAAAACTGTTTTTT
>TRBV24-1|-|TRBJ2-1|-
CATSDLEGGEQFF
TGTGCCACCAGTGATTTAGAAGGTGGTGAGCAGTTCTTC
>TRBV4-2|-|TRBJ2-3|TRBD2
CASSQSGTSGSRQDTQYF
TGTGCCAGCAGCCAATCCGGGACTAGCGGGAGTCGGCAGGATACGCAGTATTTT
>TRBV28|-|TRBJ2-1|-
CASSLWDLRGNNEQFF
TGTGCCAGCAGCCTATGGGACCTCCGAGGAAACAATGAGCAGTTCTTC
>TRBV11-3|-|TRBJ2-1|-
CASSWAGTGANEQFF
TGTGCCAGCAGCTGGGCCGGGACTGGGGCCAATGAGCAGTTCTTC
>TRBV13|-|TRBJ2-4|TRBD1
CACSAGTGGAQYF
TGTGCCTGCAGCGCAGGGACAGGGGGCGCCCAGTACTTC
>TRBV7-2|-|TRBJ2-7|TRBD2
CASSLVSGRASYEQYF
TGTGCCAGCAGCTTAGTGTCCGGGAGGGCCTCCTACGAGCAGTACTTC
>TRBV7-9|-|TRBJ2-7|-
CASSWASGLPYEQYF
TGTGCCAGCAGCTGGGCCTCGGGACTTCCCTACGAGCAGTACTTC
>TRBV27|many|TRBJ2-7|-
CASGIDGAYEQYF
TGTGCCAGCGGAATAGACGGGGCCTACGAGCAGTACTTC
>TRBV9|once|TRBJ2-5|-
CASSKRQSQGETQYF
TGTGCCAGCAGCAAGAGACAGTCTCAGGGGGAGACCCAGTACTTC
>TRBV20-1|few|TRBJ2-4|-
CSARDRGADLAKNIQYF
TGCAGTGCTAGAGATCGAGGGGCAGATTTGGCCAAAAACATTCAGTACTTC
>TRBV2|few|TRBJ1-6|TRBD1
CASSEGTGVSPLHF
TGTGCCAGCAGTGAAGGGACAGGGGTTTCACCCCTCCACTTT
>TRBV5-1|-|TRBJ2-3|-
CASSPGQSGDTQYF
TGCGCCAGCAGCCCAGGACAGTCGGGAGATACGCAGTATTTT
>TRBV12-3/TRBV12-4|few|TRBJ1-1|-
CASSSGRRAFF
TGTGCCAGCAGTTCTGGACGGAGAGCTTTCTTT
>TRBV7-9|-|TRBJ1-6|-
CASSLGIVGGNSPLHF
TGTGCCAGCAGCTTAGGGATTGTTGGGGGAAATTCACCCCTCCACTTT
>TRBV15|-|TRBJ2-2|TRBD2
CATSRDLFGGTNTGELFF
TGTGCCACCAGCAGAGATCTTTTCGGGGGGACGAACACCGGGGAGCTGTTTTTT
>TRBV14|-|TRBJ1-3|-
CASSHRGSSGNTIYF
TGTGCCAGCAGCCACAGGGGAAGCTCTGGAAACACCATATATTTT
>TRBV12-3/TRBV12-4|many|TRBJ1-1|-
CATLGRGRTEAFF
TGTGCCACCCTGGGAAGGGGAAGGACTGAAGCTTTCTTT
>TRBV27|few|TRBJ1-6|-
CASSWAANSPLHF
TGTGCCAGCAGTTGGGCGGCAAATTCACCCCTCCACTTT
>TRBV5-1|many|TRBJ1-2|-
CASSLSDNYGYTF
TGCGCCAGCAGTCTCAGCGATAACTATGGCTACACCTTC
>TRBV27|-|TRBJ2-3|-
CASSHSRGPRDTQYF
TGTGCCAGCAGTCACTCCCGCGGACCGAGGGATACGCAGTATTTT
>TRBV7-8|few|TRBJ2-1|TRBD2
CASSLARFPGLAGKGGEQFF
TGTGCCAGCAGCTTAGCCAGGTTTCCAGGACTAGCGGGAAAGGGGGGTGAGCAGTTCTTC
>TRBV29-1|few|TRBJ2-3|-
CRGGGPSSTDTQYF
TGCAGGGGAGGGGGGCCCTCTAGCACAGATACGCAGTATTTT
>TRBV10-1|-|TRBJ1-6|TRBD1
CASSDRGNSPLHF
TGCGCCAGCAGTGACAGGGGGAATTCACCCCTCCACTTT
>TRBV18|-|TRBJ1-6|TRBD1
CASSSTGVPNSPLHF
TGTGCCAGCTCATCTACAGGGGTTCCTAATTCACCCCTCCACTTT
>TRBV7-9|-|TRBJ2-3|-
CASSLEGGVAVDTQYF
TGTGCCAGCAGCTTAGAGGGGGGAGTGGCCGTAGATACGCAGTATTTT
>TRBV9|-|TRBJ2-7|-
CASSAWAGDYEQYF
TGTGCCAGCAGCGCCTGGGCCGGTGACTACGAGCAGTACTTC
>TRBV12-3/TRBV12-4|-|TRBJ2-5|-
CASTRSNEQYF
TGTGCCAGCACCAGGTCGAATGAGCAGTACTTC
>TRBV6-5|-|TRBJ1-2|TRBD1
CASSYRGLSYGYTF
TGTGCCAGCAGTTACAGGGGGCTGAGCTATGGCTACACCTTC
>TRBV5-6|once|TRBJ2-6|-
CASSRPTDYSGASVLTF
TGTGCCAGCAGCCGACCGACAGATTACTCTGGGGCCAGCGTCCTGACTTTC
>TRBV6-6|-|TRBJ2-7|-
CASSPEPRVTYEQYF
TGTGCCAGCAGCCCCGAGCCCAGGGTAACCTACGAGCAGTACTTC
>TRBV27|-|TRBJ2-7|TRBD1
CASSLRGDRVVDEQYF
TGTGCCAGCAGTTTAAGAGGTGACAGGGTGGTCGACGAGCAGTACTTC
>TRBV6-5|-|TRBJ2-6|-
CASSYGAAGLGANVLTF
TGTGCCAGCAGTTACGGGGCAGCTGGACTAGGGGCCAACGTCCTGACTTTC
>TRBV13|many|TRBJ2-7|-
CASGDEQYF
TGTGCCAGCGGAGACGAGCAGTACTTC
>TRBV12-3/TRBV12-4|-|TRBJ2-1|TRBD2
CASRLERGYNEQFF
TGTGCCAGCAGGTTAGAGCGGGGATACAATGAGCAGTTCTTC
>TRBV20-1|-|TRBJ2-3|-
CSARGDSKITDTQYF
TGCAGTGCTAGAGGTGACTCCAAGATCACAGATACGCAGTATTTT
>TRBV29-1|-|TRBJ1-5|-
CSVEEGINQPQHF
TGCAGCGTTGAGGAGGGGATCAATCAGCCCCAGCATTTT